A single sample gave rise to the 6 T cell receptor beta chains below, sequenced in a study of T-cell reconstitution after alpha-beta-depleted transplantation in children. Unique molecular identifiers featured in how the TCRbeta library was prepared. One entry per CDR3 protein results from TCRdb running MiXCR on the PCR reads. This table has some 280,000 distinct CDR3 sequences, about a tenth appearing once. Sequenced material: PBMCs from the stem cell graft donor, taken from the stem cell graft. All receptors come from a human donor who donated a stem cell graft to a child with SCID.

This chain connects TRBV10-3 to TRBJ2-5; D might be TRBD1 or TRBD2, each matching 5 bases. Germline lookup yields CDR1 ENHRY and CDR2 SYGVKD. V shed 11 bases and J shed 5 bases, with 18 bases lying between them. The CDR3 has 13 amino acids. CDR3 coding DNA: TGTGCCTCTTCGAGGGACCCGGCGGAGACCCAGTACTTC. Translated: CASSRDPAETQYF.

In its sample, this clonotype was seen many times. The junction and the germline gene differ at one end; a read error may be behind it. V usage is TRBV7-7 and J usage is TRBJ2-3; possibly TRBD2 for D (6 bases). CDR3 length: 15 amino acids. Germline loops: CDR1 SSHAT, CDR2 FNYEAQ (reference sequence). In DNA form, the CDR3 reads TGTGCTAGCAGCTTAGGTAGCGGAAGCACAGATACGCAGTATTTT. Protein: CASSLGSGSTDTQYF.

The chain carries TRBV24-1 and TRBJ2-1, with D perhaps being TRBD1 or TRBD2 (6 bases each). Between the trimmed V and J ends, which lost 3 bases and 11 bases, there was a span of 16 bases. The CDR3 spans 14 residues. Per germline, CDR1 KGHDR and CDR2 SFDVKD. CDR3 amino acids: CATSDGGPTTKQFF. The CDR3 coding sequence is TGTGCCACCAGTGATGGGGGGCCGACCACCAAGCAGTTCTTC.

This chain connects TRBV7-2 to TRBJ1-2, with D perhaps matching TRBD1 (5 bases). Trimming removed 4 bases from V and 4 bases from J, with 16 bases in between. This CDR3 is 15 amino acids long. The germline V gene encodes CDR1 SGHTA and CDR2 FQGNSA. CDR3 nucleotide sequence: TGTGCCAGCAGCTCCGGGACTTCCCCATTCTATGGCTACACCTTC. This gives the protein CASSSGTSPFYGYTF.

This clonotype was picked up a small number of times. The chain has TRBV29-1 and TRBJ2-7; 9 bases are shared with TRBD1. This CDR3 spans 14 amino acids. The ends lost 3 bases at V and 1 base at J; junction bases unmatched: 4. The germline V gene encodes CDR1 SQVTM and CDR2 ANQGSEA. The CDR3 DNA is TGCAGCGTTGAGGGACAGGGAAGTTCCTACGAGCAGTACTTC. Translation: CSVEGQGSSYEQYF.

This clonotype occurred a few times. This sequence joins TRBV5-1 and TRBJ2-1; D is uncertain. Germline values: CDR1 SGHRS, CDR2 YFSETQ. V was trimmed by 3 bases and J by 1 base, leaving 11 bases between them. This CDR3 is 15 amino acids long. The CDR3 protein is CASSSDGNSYNEQFF. The CDR3 bases are TGCGCCAGCAGCTCGGACGGCAATTCCTACAATGAGCAGTTCTTC.